This T cell receptor beta chain was retrieved from a study of T cells in Graves' hyperthyroidism and ophthalmopathy. Findings and limits, study-wide: Expanded thyroid clonotypes (above 0.001) were mostly also found in blood.

Newly diagnosed hyperthyroidism, duration under 2 months, in patients aged 18 to 65. Roughly 9.1 ml of fresh peripheral blood supplied the PBMCs. The investigators amplified TCR beta CDR3 regions from RNA transcripts. An initial round of RT-PCR targeting the TCR CDR3 relied on the HTBI primer set. In TCRdb, the multiplex PCR reads were re-called with MiXCR into one record per CDR3 protein. The profile shows roughly 630,000 distinct CDR3 sequences, 15% to 17% of them singletons. This clonotype was recorded a few times. Its antigen remains unidentified. The specimen was blood. The sequence derives from a woman aged 30 to 39 with Graves' hyperthyroidism.

The DNA of the CDR3 is TGTGCCAGCAGCTTAGCTAGCGGCGTCGGATACAATGAGCAGTTCTTC. Translation: CASSLASGVGYNEQFF. The chain links TRBV7-2 to TRBJ2-1, with a tentative D call TRBD2 (6 bases). Germline loops: CDR1 SGHTA, CDR2 FQGNSA. With 0 bases removed from V and 4 bases from J, the gap between germline ends came to 13 bases. This CDR3 has 16 residues.